The rows below give T cell receptor beta chains drawn from one sample of a study of blood T cell repertoires in COVID-19. Generated by immunoSEQ multiplex PCR, the TCRdb table keeps only in-frame clones and is missing some. Of 100,000 to 150,000 clones listed, 85% to 90% are singletons. Sequences were obtained from peripheral blood. The receptors were gathered from a man between 50 and 59 years old with active or convalescent COVID-19. Each CDR3 is given with its conserved first and last residue. The D gene is left open where the match is weak. Part of the rows lack a size; the others show once, few, many or a class for expanded clones.

size: .; J: TRBJ2-6; D: TRBD2; V: TRBV2; CDR3: CASSEGASGIGANVLTF; DNA: TGTGCCAGCAGTGAAGGGGCTAGCGGGATTGGGGCCAACGTCCTGACTTTC
size: .; J: TRBJ1-4; D: .; V: TRBV27; CDR3: CASSFGQYNEKLFF; DNA: TGTGCCAGCAGTTTTGGGCAGTATAATGAAAAACTGTTTTTT
size: .; J: TRBJ1-6; D: TRBD1; V: TRBV7-8; CDR3: CASTRDRGNSPLHF; DNA: TGTGCCAGCACCAGAGACAGGGGCAATTCACCCCTCCACTTT
size: .; J: TRBJ1-6; D: .; V: TRBV5-1; CDR3: CASSSVGENSPLHF; DNA: TGCGCCAGCAGCTCAGTCGGGGAAAATTCACCCCTCCACTTT
size: .; J: TRBJ1-1; D: .; V: TRBV10-1; CDR3: CASSEQGKAFF; DNA: TGCGCCAGCAGTGAACAGGGTAAAGCTTTCTTT
size: .; J: TRBJ1-1; D: .; V: TRBV28; CDR3: CASSPQTLNTEAFF; DNA: TGTGCCAGCAGTCCCCAGACACTGAACACTGAAGCTTTCTTT
size: .; J: TRBJ1-1; D: TRBD1; V: TRBV4-2; CDR3: CASTSRGGSVNTEAFF; DNA: TGTGCCAGCACCTCCCGAGGGGGCTCGGTGAACACTGAAGCTTTCTTT
size: .; J: TRBJ1-6; D: .; V: TRBV20-1; CDR3: CSASGEGWYNSPLHF; DNA: TGCAGTGCTAGTGGGGAGGGATGGTATAATTCACCCCTCCACTTT
size: .; J: TRBJ1-2; D: TRBD1; V: TRBV23-1; CDR3: CASSAPGQNYGYTF; DNA: TGCGCCAGCAGTGCACCGGGACAGAACTATGGCTACACCTTC
size: .; J: TRBJ1-2; D: .; V: TRBV29-1; CDR3: CSVPRTAYGYTF; DNA: TGCAGCGTACCCCGGACAGCCTATGGCTACACCTTC
size: .; J: TRBJ1-1; D: .; V: TRBV19; CDR3: CASSISPGVGTEAFF; DNA: TGTGCCAGTAGTATCTCGCCAGGGGTTGGCACTGAAGCTTTCTTT
size: .; J: TRBJ1-2; D: .; V: TRBV28; CDR3: CASNPGRPYGYTF; DNA: TGTGCCAGCAACCCCGGGAGACCCTATGGCTACACCTTC
size: .; J: TRBJ2-7; D: TRBD1; V: TRBV2; CDR3: CASTNPGQNYEQYF; DNA: TGTGCCAGCACCAATCCGGGACAGAACTACGAGCAGTACTTC
size: .; J: TRBJ1-4; D: TRBD1; V: TRBV7-9; CDR3: CASTNRTGTTNEKLFF; DNA: TGTGCCAGCACAAATAGGACAGGAACAACTAATGAAAAACTGTTTTTT
size: .; J: TRBJ2-1; D: .; V: TRBV6-5; CDR3: CASSLGQNNEQFF; DNA: TGTGCCAGCAGCCTAGGACAGAACAATGAGCAGTTCTTC
size: .; J: TRBJ2-7; D: TRBD1; V: TRBV5-1; CDR3: CASQGTAPYEQYF; DNA: TGCGCCAGTCAGGGGACAGCTCCCTACGAGCAGTACTTC
size: .; J: TRBJ2-5; D: .; V: TRBV5-6; CDR3: CASSPGPRGTQYF; DNA: TGTGCCAGCAGCCCTGGACCCCGGGGGACCCAGTACTTC
size: .; J: TRBJ1-2; D: TRBD1; V: TRBV30; CDR3: CAWSTRQGWGFGYTF; DNA: TGTGCCTGGAGTACTCGACAGGGCTGGGGTTTCGGCTACACCTTC
size: .; J: TRBJ1-2; D: .; V: TRBV2; CDR3: CASSETRSDYGYTF; DNA: TGTGCCAGCAGTGAAACCAGGTCCGACTATGGCTACACCTTC
size: .; J: TRBJ1-2; D: TRBD1; V: TRBV6-5; CDR3: CASSPTGGAYGYTF; DNA: TGTGCCAGCAGCCCGACAGGGGGCGCCTATGGCTACACCTTC
size: once; J: TRBJ1-5; D: TRBD1; V: TRBV24-1; CDR3: CATSDRPGGGEPQHF; DNA: TGTGCCACCAGTGATCGGCCAGGGGGCGGGGAGCCCCAGCATTTT
size: .; J: TRBJ1-5; D: TRBD1; V: TRBV6-2/TRBV6-3; CDR3: CASTPSPTGIQPQHF; DNA: TGTGCCAGCACCCCCAGCCCGACAGGGATTCAGCCCCAGCATTTT
size: .; J: TRBJ2-1; D: TRBD2; V: TRBV10-3; CDR3: CAIMEREGAYNEQFF; DNA: TGTGCCATCATGGAGCGGGAGGGGGCCTACAATGAGCAGTTCTTC
size: .; J: TRBJ1-4; D: TRBD1; V: TRBV19; CDR3: CASSMGGTGNEKLFF; DNA: TGTGCCAGTAGTATGGGGGGGACAGGTAACGAAAAACTGTTTTTT
size: .; J: TRBJ2-6; D: TRBD2; V: TRBV18; CDR3: CASSLGLAGVVGANVLTF; DNA: TGTGCCAGCTCACTAGGACTAGCGGGAGTGGTGGGGGCCAACGTCCTGACTTTC
size: .; J: TRBJ1-1; D: TRBD1; V: TRBV19; CDR3: CASTTDRANTEAFF; DNA: TGTGCCAGTACCACGGACAGGGCGAACACTGAAGCTTTCTTT
size: .; J: TRBJ2-3; D: TRBD1; V: TRBV5-1; CDR3: CASSLERTGSVDTQYF; DNA: TGCGCCAGCAGCTTGGAAAGGACAGGGAGCGTAGATACGCAGTATTTT
size: .; J: TRBJ1-5; D: .; V: TRBV12-5; CDR3: CASGPGVGNQPQHF; DNA: TGTGCTAGTGGGCCAGGGGTGGGCAATCAGCCCCAGCATTTT
size: .; J: TRBJ2-5; D: .; V: TRBV10-3; CDR3: CAISRGGGAQETQYF; DNA: TGTGCCATCAGTCGGGGAGGGGGAGCCCAAGAGACCCAGTACTTC
size: .; J: TRBJ2-3; D: TRBD2; V: TRBV4-1; CDR3: CASSQTSGSSTDTQYF; DNA: TGCGCCAGCAGCCAGACTAGCGGGAGTTCGACAGATACGCAGTATTTT
size: .; J: TRBJ2-3; D: TRBD1; V: TRBV3-1/TRBV3-2; CDR3: CASSLSPSGTGLRDTQYF; DNA: TGTGCCAGCAGCCTATCACCCTCCGGGACAGGGCTCCGCGATACGCAGTATTTT
size: .; J: TRBJ2-3; D: TRBD1; V: TRBV19; CDR3: CASSIKGAIEADTQYF; DNA: TGTGCCAGTAGTATCAAGGGGGCGATTGAGGCAGATACGCAGTATTTT
size: few; J: TRBJ1-1; D: .; V: TRBV18; CDR3: CASSPRIASNTEAFF; DNA: TGTGCCAGCTCACCACGTATAGCTTCGAACACTGAAGCTTTCTTT
size: .; J: TRBJ1-5; D: .; V: TRBV2; CDR3: CASWGGNQPQHF; DNA: TGTGCCAGTTGGGGGGGGAATCAGCCCCAGCATTTT
size: .; J: TRBJ2-3; D: TRBD1; V: TRBV19; CDR3: CASSNQGQGSDTQYF; DNA: TGTGCCAGTAGCAACCAGGGACAGGGCTCAGATACGCAGTATTTT
size: .; J: TRBJ1-1; D: .; V: TRBV5-1; CDR3: CASSLAGEGGGVAFF; DNA: TGCGCCAGCAGCTTGGCGGGTGAGGGTGGAGGTGTAGCTTTCTTT
size: .; J: TRBJ1-3; D: TRBD1; V: TRBV5-1; CDR3: CASSEDRGTTIYF; DNA: TGCGCCAGCAGCGAGGACAGGGGAACCACCATATATTTT
size: .; J: TRBJ2-3; D: .; V: TRBV19; CDR3: CASRGMEAPSSTDTQYF; DNA: TGTGCCAGTAGGGGAATGGAGGCACCGAGTAGCACAGATACGCAGTATTTT
size: few; J: TRBJ2-7; D: TRBD2; V: TRBV29-1; CDR3: CSVEDPETGTSGKQYF; DNA: TGCAGCGTTGAAGACCCTGAGACCGGGACTAGCGGAAAGCAGTACTTC
size: .; J: TRBJ1-5; D: .; V: TRBV4-3; CDR3: CASSPQVNSNQPQHF; DNA: TGCGCCAGCAGCCCACAGGTAAATAGCAATCAGCCCCAGCATTTT
size: .; J: TRBJ1-1; D: .; V: TRBV21-1; CDR3: CASSIKPGQGPSGTEAFF; DNA: TGTGCCAGCAGCATAAAGCCGGGACAGGGGCCATCGGGGACTGAAGCTTTCTTT
size: few; J: TRBJ2-2; D: .; V: TRBV25-1; CDR3: CASSELDRGTNTGELFF; DNA: TGTGCCAGCAGTGAATTGGACAGAGGAACGAACACCGGGGAGCTGTTTTTT
size: .; J: TRBJ2-3; D: TRBD2; V: TRBV5-4; CDR3: CASSLETSGGTDTQYF; DNA: TGTGCCAGCAGCCTAGAGACTAGCGGGGGCACAGATACGCAGTATTTT
size: .; J: TRBJ2-1; D: TRBD1; V: TRBV11-2; CDR3: CASSFFRDRSYNEQFF; DNA: TGTGCCAGCAGCTTTTTTCGGGACAGGTCCTACAATGAGCAGTTCTTC
size: .; J: TRBJ1-5; D: .; V: TRBV19; CDR3: CASSWRVAGASRYSNQPQHF; DNA: TGTGCCAGTAGTTGGCGGGTTGCAGGGGCGTCTCGTTATAGCAATCAGCCCCAGCATTTT
size: .; J: TRBJ2-5; D: TRBD1; V: TRBV18; CDR3: CASSPGQGGRWAQYF; DNA: TGTGCCAGCTCACCCGGACAGGGAGGTCGGTGGGCCCAGTACTTC
size: few; J: TRBJ2-7; D: .; V: TRBV10-3; CDR3: CAISEYTDEQYF; DNA: TGTGCCATCAGTGAGTATACAGACGAGCAGTACTTC
size: .; J: TRBJ2-5; D: TRBD2; V: TRBV18; CDR3: CASSSTSGGGGETQYF; DNA: TGTGCCAGCTCATCGACTAGCGGGGGAGGTGGAGAGACCCAGTACTTC
size: .; J: TRBJ2-1; D: TRBD2; V: TRBV27; CDR3: CASSLGLAYNEQFF; DNA: TGTGCCAGCAGTTTGGGACTAGCCTACAATGAGCAGTTCTTC
size: .; J: TRBJ2-5; D: .; V: TRBV5-4; CDR3: CASSGGTAPGETQYF; DNA: TGTGCCAGCAGCGGAGGGACAGCGCCGGGGGAGACCCAGTACTTC
size: .; J: TRBJ2-7; D: .; V: TRBV10-1; CDR3: CASSASASYEQYF; DNA: TGCGCCAGCAGTGCTTCAGCGTCCTACGAGCAGTACTTC
size: .; J: TRBJ1-4; D: .; V: TRBV3-1/TRBV3-2; CDR3: CASSRRQENEKLFF; DNA: TGTGCCAGCAGCCGACGACAGGAAAATGAAAAACTGTTTTTT
size: .; J: TRBJ1-1; D: TRBD1; V: TRBV19; CDR3: CASQTGEGGTEAFF; DNA: TGTGCCAGCCAGACAGGGGAGGGGGGCACTGAAGCTTTCTTT
size: .; J: TRBJ2-5; D: .; V: TRBV3-1/TRBV3-2; CDR3: CASSQESGAGETQYF; DNA: TGTGCCAGCAGCCAAGAGAGTGGCGCGGGGGAGACCCAGTACTTC